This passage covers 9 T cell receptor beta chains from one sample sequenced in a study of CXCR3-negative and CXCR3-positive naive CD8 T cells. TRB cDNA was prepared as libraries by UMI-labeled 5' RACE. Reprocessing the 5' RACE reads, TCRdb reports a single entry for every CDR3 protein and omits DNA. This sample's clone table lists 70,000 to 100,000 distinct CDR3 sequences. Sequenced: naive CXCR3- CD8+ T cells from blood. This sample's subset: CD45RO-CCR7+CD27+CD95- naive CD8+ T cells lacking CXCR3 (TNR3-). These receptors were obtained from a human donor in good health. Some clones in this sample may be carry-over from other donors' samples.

The CDR3 sequence: CRCWEGQGCNEQFF. The chain couples TRBV29-1 to TRBJ2-1; TCRdb returns TRBD1, unconfirmable since there is no DNA. Germline lookup yields CDR1 SQVTM and CDR2 ANQGSEA. The CDR3 runs to 14 residues.

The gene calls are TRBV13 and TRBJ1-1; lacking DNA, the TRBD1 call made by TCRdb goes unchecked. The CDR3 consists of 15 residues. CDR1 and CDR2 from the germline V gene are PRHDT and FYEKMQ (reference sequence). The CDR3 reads CASNPRDKLSPEAFF.

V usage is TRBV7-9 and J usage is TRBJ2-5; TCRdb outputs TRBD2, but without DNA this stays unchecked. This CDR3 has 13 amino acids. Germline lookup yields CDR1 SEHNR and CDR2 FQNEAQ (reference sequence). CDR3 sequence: CASSPPGGETQYF.

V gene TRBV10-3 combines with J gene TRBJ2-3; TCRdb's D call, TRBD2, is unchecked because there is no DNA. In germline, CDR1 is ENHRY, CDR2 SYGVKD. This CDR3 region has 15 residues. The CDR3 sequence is CAITWDFPGTDTQYF.

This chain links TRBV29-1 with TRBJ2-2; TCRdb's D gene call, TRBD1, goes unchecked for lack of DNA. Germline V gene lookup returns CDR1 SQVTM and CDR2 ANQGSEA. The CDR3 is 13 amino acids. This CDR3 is CSGGGSNTGELFF.

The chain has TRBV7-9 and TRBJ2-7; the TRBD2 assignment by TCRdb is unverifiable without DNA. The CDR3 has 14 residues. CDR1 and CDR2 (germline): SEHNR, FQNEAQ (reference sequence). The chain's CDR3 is CASSLSGASYEQYF.

This CDR3 reads CSVEPRDGDNEQFF. The rearrangement links TRBV29-1 to TRBJ2-1; there is no DNA to check the TCRdb D call of TRBD1. Germline loops: CDR1 SQVTM, CDR2 ANQGSEA. The CDR3 consists of 14 residues.

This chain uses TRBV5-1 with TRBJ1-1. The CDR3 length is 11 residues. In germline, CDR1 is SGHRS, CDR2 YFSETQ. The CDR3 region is CASSLGEEAFF.

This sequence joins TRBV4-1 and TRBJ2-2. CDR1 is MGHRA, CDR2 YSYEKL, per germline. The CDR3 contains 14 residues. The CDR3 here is CASSQEWDFGELFF.